These 29 T cell receptor beta chains were sequenced from one sample in a study of OX40 agonist ivuxolimab in advanced cancers. Sequencing used immunoSEQ multiplex PCR; TCRdb keeps in-frame clones, though not all of them. Found here are roughly 92,000 clones, roughly 90% of them singletons; the top ten hold 3% to 3.5%. Sequenced here: CD4+ or CD8+ T cells sorted from blood, sampled in a trial of the OX40 agonist ivuxolimab. The source is an adult with an advanced solid tumor such as melanoma, head and neck, liver or kidney cancer.

This clone has only one observation. The J gene is TRBJ2-6, the V gene TRBV27; D gene uncertain. The CDR3 has 14 residues. Trimming removed 5 bases at V and 2 bases at J, with 7 bases between. Germline CDR1 reads MNHEY; CDR2 reads SMNVEV (reference sequence). CDR3 nucleotide sequence: TGTGCCAGCAGTAAGGGAACTGGGGCCAACGTCCTGACTTTC. Encoded protein: CASSKGTGANVLTF.

V is TRBV5-1 and J is TRBJ2-3; D perhaps matches TRBD2 (6 bases). This CDR3 contains 13 residues. Between the trimmed V and J ends, which lost 2 bases and 4 bases, there was a span of 8 bases. Looked up from germline, CDR1 is SGHRS and CDR2 is YFSETQ. The CDR3 loop reads CASSFSGADTQYF. Here the CDR3 DNA reads TGCGCCAGCAGCTTTTCGGGGGCAGATACGCAGTATTTT.

This clone was picked up one time. V usage is TRBV5-1 and J usage is TRBJ2-7; 11 nucleotides align to TRBD1. CDR1 is SGHRS, CDR2 YFSETQ, per germline. This CDR3 is 14 amino acids long. Losses at the gene ends were 4 bases for V and 3 bases for J; bases not matched to a gene: 3. The CDR3: CASSQDRGLYEQYF. For the CDR3, the DNA is TGCGCCAGCAGCCAGGACAGGGGGCTCTACGAGCAGTACTTC.

This rearrangement joins TRBV6-5 to TRBJ1-1; maybe TRBD1 (5 bases). Trimming removed 2 bases at V and 1 base at J, with 14 bases between. Germline V lookup: CDR1 MNHEY, CDR2 SVGAGI. This CDR3 region has 16 residues. In DNA form, the CDR3 reads TGTGCCAGCAGTTACGCCTGGGGGGGACGGAACACTGAAGCTTTCTTT. Its translation is CASSYAWGGRNTEAFF.

V and J are TRBV25-1 and TRBJ1-1; D ambiguous. The ends were cut back, 3 bases at V and 1 base at J, with 12 bases in the middle. The germline gives CDR1 MGHDK, CDR2 SYGVNS. The CDR3 has 15 amino acids. The CDR3 bases are TGTGCCAGCAGTGACGACCAGGAGGGGAACACTGAAGCTTTCTTT. It encodes CASSDDQEGNTEAFF.

The rearrangement uses TRBV4-1 and TRBJ2-3; D is uncertain. The CDR3 covers 14 residues. Germline V lookup: CDR1 MGHRA, CDR2 YSYEKL. The ends were cut back, 0 bases at V and 0 bases at J, with 4 bases in the middle. CDR3 sequence reads: CASSQEDSTDTQYF. CDR3 DNA sequence: TGCGCCAGCAGCCAAGAGGACAGCACAGATACGCAGTATTTT.

The V gene is TRBV6-5, the J gene TRBJ2-1; 9 bases map to TRBD1. The CDR3 sequence is 15 residues long. The J segment lost 6 bases and the V segment lost 5 bases, leaving 8 bases of the junction unmatched. Looked up from germline, CDR1 is MNHEY and CDR2 is SVGAGI. The CDR3 bases are TGTGCCAGCAGTCCCCTCCGGGACAGGGTCAATGAGCAGTTCTTC. It codes for CASSPLRDRVNEQFF.

J is TRBJ2-5 and V is TRBV4-2; 7 nucleotides line up with TRBD1. Germline values: CDR1 LGHNA, CDR2 YNFKEQ. The CDR3 has 16 amino acids. The trim removed 0 bases at V and 5 bases at J, leaving 9 bases unmatched. CDR3 sequence: CASSQDRGTEDETQYF. In nucleotides, the CDR3 is TGTGCCAGCAGCCAAGATAGGGGGACAGAGGATGAGACCCAGTACTTC.

The rearrangement joins TRBV2 to TRBJ2-7, with 9 nucleotides matching TRBD1. The V segment lost 3 bases and the J segment 2 bases; nucleotides outside the gene matches: 8. This CDR3 has 16 residues. Looked up from germline, CDR1 is SNHLY and CDR2 is FYNNEI. CDR3 in DNA: TGTGCCAGCAGTGAGGGTCCGGGACAGGGCCCCTACGAGCAGTACTTC. This translates into CASSEGPGQGPYEQYF.

The rearrangement links TRBV13 to TRBJ2-1; a possible D gene is TRBD1 (6 bases). Trimming took 1 base from V and 8 from J, leaving 15 bases between them. There are 15 residues in the CDR3. Germline loops: CDR1 PRHDT, CDR2 FYEKMQ (reference sequence). CDR3 bases: TGTGCCAGCAGCTTAGCCAGGGGACGGGTGGATGAGCAGTTCTTC. Translated: CASSLARGRVDEQFF.

The V gene is TRBV6-6, the J gene TRBJ2-7; 10 bases fit TRBD1. The CDR3 contains 13 residues. Germline loops: CDR1 MNHNY, CDR2 SVGAGI (reference sequence). With V trimmed by 7 bases and J by 4 bases, 4 bases remained unmatched. CDR3 in DNA: TGTGCCAGCATCGGGACAGGGGTTTACGAGCAGTACTTC. Protein product: CASIGTGVYEQYF.

The chain joins TRBV5-1 to TRBJ2-3; 11 bases are shared with TRBD2. This CDR3 has 16 residues. Losses at the gene ends were 5 bases for V and 2 bases for J; bases not matched to a gene: 7. Germline assignment: CDR1 SGHRS and CDR2 YFSETQ. CDR3 coding DNA: TGCGCCAGCAGTGAAGGGACTAGCGGTTACACAGATACGCAGTATTTT. Its protein is CASSEGTSGYTDTQYF.

Written as DNA, the CDR3 is TGTGCCATCAGTTCTACAGGGGCGACTGAAGCTTTCTTT. It is translated as CAISSTGATEAFF. V and J are TRBV10-3 and TRBJ1-1; 7 bases fit TRBD1. The germline V gene encodes CDR1 ENHRY and CDR2 SYGVKD. V dropped 5 bases and J dropped 5; count of bases not matched to a gene: 5. The length of the CDR3 is 13 residues.

V and J are TRBV19 and TRBJ2-2; possibly TRBD2 for D (6 bases). Germline-derived CDR1 and CDR2 are LNHDA and SQIVND (reference sequence). V lost 3 bases to trimming and J lost 1 base, with 6 bases between them. The CDR3 totals 14 residues. The CDR3 DNA follows: TGTGCCAGTAGTATGGGGGGGAACACCGGGGAGCTGTTTTTT. It is translated as CASSMGGNTGELFF.

CDR3 residues: CASSPSADTQYF. The CDR3 DNA follows: TGTGCCAGCAGCCCTAGTGCAGATACGCAGTATTTT. V is TRBV5-4 and J is TRBJ2-3; D is unresolved. Looked up from germline, CDR1 is SGHNT and CDR2 is YYREEE (reference sequence). The CDR3 totals 12 residues. Between the trimmed V and J ends, which lost 4 bases and 4 bases, there was a span of 7 bases. The whole variable domain, filled in from reference TRBV5-4 and TRBJ2-3, reads ETGVTQSPTHLIKTRGQQVTLRCSSQSGHNTVSWYQQALGQGPQFIFQYYREEENGRGNFPPRFSGLQFPNYSSELNVNALELDDSALYLCASSPSADTQYFGPGTRLTVL.

The gene calls are TRBV4-1 and TRBJ2-1; tentatively, D is TRBD2 (6 bases). The length of the CDR3 is 16 residues. From germline, CDR1 is MGHRA and CDR2 YSYEKL. Trimming removed 4 bases from V and 0 bases from J, with 13 bases in between. The CDR3 is CASSPLSGISYNEQFF. The CDR3 nucleotides are TGCGCCAGCAGCCCACTTAGCGGAATCTCCTACAATGAGCAGTTCTTC.

The gene calls are TRBV28 and TRBJ2-7; D might be TRBD1 (6 bases). Deletions cut 6 bases from V and 1 base from J, with 19 bases between. Per germline, CDR1 MDHEN and CDR2 SYDVKM. There are 16 residues in the CDR3. Here the CDR3 reads CASRPDTGTLSYEQYF. The DNA of the CDR3 is TGTGCCAGCAGGCCAGATACCGGGACACTTTCCTACGAGCAGTACTTC.

The V gene is TRBV19, the J gene TRBJ2-1, with 9 bases that match TRBD2. Germline lookup yields CDR1 LNHDA and CDR2 SQIVND (reference sequence). After removal of 1 base from V and 8 bases from J, the junction contained 3 bases not matched to a gene. CDR3 length: 14 amino acids. CDR3 loop: CASSIVAGGHEQFF. CDR3 sequence (DNA): TGTGCCAGTAGTATAGTCGCGGGAGGGCATGAGCAGTTCTTC.

This clone was found once. The V call is TRBV5-6, the J call TRBJ1-4; 8 nucleotides match TRBD1. The length of the CDR3 is 15 residues. Trimming removed 2 bases from V and 7 bases from J; junction bases left unmatched: 7. CDR1 SGHDT and CDR2 YYEEEE come from the germline V gene. This chain's CDR3 is CASSFNRGRFEKLFF. The CDR3 DNA reads TGTGCCAGCAGCTTCAACAGGGGGAGGTTTGAAAAACTGTTTTTT.

The CDR3 spells CASSSRQGNTGELFF. CDR3 nucleotide sequence: TGTGCCAGCAGCTCCCGGCAGGGGAACACCGGGGAGCTGTTTTTT. The chain carries TRBV9 and TRBJ2-2, with D possibly being TRBD1 (5 bases). The V end lost 4 bases, the J end lost 1 base, and 11 bases lay between the germline ends. Germline lookup yields CDR1 SGDLS and CDR2 YYNGEE. This CDR3 is 15 amino acids long.

The rearrangement links TRBV11-3 to TRBJ2-3; TRBD2 matches at 11 bases. The CDR3 spans 15 residues. Per the germline V gene, CDR1 is SGHNT and CDR2 is YENEEA. Trimming cost V 5 bases and J 5 bases; bases outside gene matches: 6. Here the CDR3 DNA reads TGTGCCAGCAGCCCCTTAGCGGGGGGGCGAGATACGCAGTATTTT. This translates into CASSPLAGGRDTQYF.

The V gene is TRBV6-1, the J gene TRBJ1-5, with 8 bases that match TRBD1. This CDR3 is 15 amino acids long. Trimming cost V 7 bases and J 5 bases; bases outside gene matches: 10. Germline loops: CDR1 MNHNS, CDR2 SASEGT. This chain's CDR3 is CASTPRGRMDQPQHF. Here the CDR3 DNA reads TGTGCCAGCACCCCCAGGGGGCGGATGGATCAGCCCCAGCATTTT.

V usage is TRBV19 and J usage is TRBJ2-7; D may be TRBD1 (5 bases). Trimming took 3 bases from V and 2 from J, leaving 11 bases between them. This CDR3 comprises 14 residues. Germline CDR1 LNHDA, CDR2 SQIVND (reference sequence). CDR3 in amino acids: CASSMYQGPYEQYF. The CDR3 DNA reads as TGTGCCAGTAGTATGTATCAGGGCCCCTACGAGCAGTACTTC.

This chain uses TRBV5-4 with TRBJ2-7; D remains ambiguous. The CDR3 length is 13 residues. V shed 0 bases and J shed 5 bases, with 9 bases lying between them. Germline V gene data show CDR1 as SGHNT and CDR2 as YYREEE (reference sequence). CDR3 region: CASSLGSWDEQYF. The CDR3 bases are TGTGCCAGCAGCTTGGGTTCCTGGGACGAGCAGTACTTC.

V is TRBV5-6 and J is TRBJ2-1; D remains unclear. The CDR3 totals 11 residues. Trimming pared 3 bases from V and 8 bases from J, leaving 6 bases between. In germline, CDR1 is SGHDT, CDR2 YYEEEE. The CDR3 spells CASSSDYEQFF. CDR3 sequence (DNA): TGTGCCAGCAGCTCTGATTATGAGCAGTTCTTC.

Written as DNA, the CDR3 is TGTGCCAGCAGCCCCGGGGGGTCCTACGAGCAGTACTTC. Encoded protein: CASSPGGSYEQYF. V gene TRBV11-2 combines with J gene TRBJ2-7; 7 positions agree with TRBD2. V trimming: 5 bases; J trimming: 1 base; junction bases outside the gene matches: 2. This CDR3 has 13 amino acids. Germline V lookup: CDR1 SGHAT, CDR2 FQNNGV.

In its sample, this clone was seen once. The rearrangement links TRBV13 to TRBJ1-1; 9 bases fit TRBD1. The V segment lost 4 bases and the J segment 5 bases; nucleotides outside the gene matches: 26. The CDR3 is made up of 21 amino acids. CDR1 PRHDT and CDR2 FYEKMQ come from the germline V gene (reference sequence). As DNA, the CDR3 is TGTGCCAGCAGCTATTCTATGTACGGGGTAAGGGACAGGGATAGGAGGACTGAAGCTTTCTTT. Amino acids: CASSYSMYGVRDRDRRTEAFF.

This chain joins TRBV14 and TRBJ2-5; D not resolved. The CDR3 has 13 residues. The V end lost 2 bases, the J end lost 0 bases, and 4 bases lay between the germline ends. Germline CDR1 SGHDN, CDR2 FVKESK. CDR3 residues: CASSQLYQETQYF. For the CDR3, the DNA is TGTGCCAGCAGCCAACTGTACCAAGAGACCCAGTACTTC.

The CDR3 DNA is TGTGCCAGCAGTCCCATTACTAGAACCGGACTAGCGCCGACAGATACGCAGTATTTT. It translates to CASSPITRTGLAPTDTQYF. V and J are TRBV27 and TRBJ2-3; 9 bases line up with TRBD2. The CDR3 contains 19 residues. V lost 5 bases and J lost 3; bases outside the gene matches: 18. Per germline, CDR1 MNHEY and CDR2 SMNVEV (reference sequence).